The TCR beta chain under discussion was sequenced for a study of molecular identifiers for immune sequencing clone quantification. This clonotype occurred many times. Antigen specificity is unknown. Study results and caveats: For highly expanded clones, sizes could be underestimated when identical TCR molecules share a barcode.

V lost 3 bases to trimming and J lost 0 bases, with 12 bases between them. Germline V lookup: CDR1 SGHAT, CDR2 FQNNGV. The CDR3 extends over 15 amino acids. Preparation of the bulk TCR libraries relied on previously described methods and listed TCR primers. TCRdb passed the PCR reads through MiXCR, listing each CDR3 protein once. The data show about 640,000 distinct CDR3 sequences, just under 20% seen once. This chain connects TRBV11-2 to TRBJ2-7; no clear D. The receptor comes from a human donor in good health. Some libraries in this study had Jurkat cell RNA spiked in. The sequenced material came from naive CD8+ T cells from blood, with Jurkat cell RNA spiked in. Noted subset: FACS-sorted CD8+CD4-CCR7+CD45RA+ naive T cells. This chain's CDR3 is CASSFVAESSYEQYF. The CDR3 bases are TGTGCCAGCAGCTTCGTGGCGGAGAGCTCCTACGAGCAGTACTTC.